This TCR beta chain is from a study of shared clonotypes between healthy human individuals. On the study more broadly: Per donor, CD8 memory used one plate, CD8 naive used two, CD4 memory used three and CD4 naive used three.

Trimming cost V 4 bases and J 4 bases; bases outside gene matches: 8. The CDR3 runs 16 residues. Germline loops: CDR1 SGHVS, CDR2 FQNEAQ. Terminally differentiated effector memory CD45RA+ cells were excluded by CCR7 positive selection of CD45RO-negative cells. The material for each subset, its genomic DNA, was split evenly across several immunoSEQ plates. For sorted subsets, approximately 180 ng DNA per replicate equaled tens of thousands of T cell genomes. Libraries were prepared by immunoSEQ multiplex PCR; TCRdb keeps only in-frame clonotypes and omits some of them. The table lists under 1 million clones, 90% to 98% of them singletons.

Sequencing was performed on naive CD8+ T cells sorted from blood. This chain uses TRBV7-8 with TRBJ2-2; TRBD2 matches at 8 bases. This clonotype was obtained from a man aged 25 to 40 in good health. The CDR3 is CASSSPSGLGTGELFF. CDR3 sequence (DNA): TGTGCCAGCAGCTCTCCTAGCGGGCTGGGCACCGGGGAGCTGTTTTTT.